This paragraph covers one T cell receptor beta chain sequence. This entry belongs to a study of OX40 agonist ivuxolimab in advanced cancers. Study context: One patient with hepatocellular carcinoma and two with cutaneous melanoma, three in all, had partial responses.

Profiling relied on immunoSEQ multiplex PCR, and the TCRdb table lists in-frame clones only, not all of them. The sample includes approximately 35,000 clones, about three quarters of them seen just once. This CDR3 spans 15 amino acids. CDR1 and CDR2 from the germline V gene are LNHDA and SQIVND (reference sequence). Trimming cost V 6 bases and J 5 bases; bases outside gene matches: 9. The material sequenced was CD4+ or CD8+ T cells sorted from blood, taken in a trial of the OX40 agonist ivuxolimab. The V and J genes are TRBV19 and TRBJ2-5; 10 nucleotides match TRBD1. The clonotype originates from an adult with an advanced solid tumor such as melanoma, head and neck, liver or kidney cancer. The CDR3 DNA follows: TGTGCCAGTAGGTCGGGACAGGGGTTAGGTGAGACCCAGTACTTC. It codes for CASRSGQGLGETQYF.